The 23 T cell receptor beta chains in this list originate from one sample, sequenced in a study of blood T cell repertoires in COVID-19. This table comes from immunoSEQ multiplex PCR, and its TCRdb copy is limited to in-frame clones, with some not included. The sample has 300,000 to 350,000 clones; 75% to 95% are singletons. Sequencing was done on a sample of peripheral blood. All receptors come from a woman in her 30s with COVID-19, enrolled during active disease.

V gene TRBV7-8 combines with J gene TRBJ2-5, with D tentatively TRBD2 (6 bases). Germline lookup yields CDR1 SGHVS and CDR2 FQNEAQ. V lost 2 bases, J lost 2 bases, and 12 bases lay in between. The CDR3 has 15 residues. CDR3 nucleotides: TGTGCCAGCAGCTTAAGTGGGCGGGGACAAGAGACCCAGTACTTC. Translating gives CASSLSGRGQETQYF.

The rearrangement uses TRBV7-5 and TRBJ2-5; the table's TRBD1 call for D was not verified on the DNA. TRBV7-5 is termed a pseudogene. The CDR3 runs 15 residues. CDR3 sequence reads: CVRSLVRTSQETQYF. The CDR3 DNA sequence: TGTGTCAGAAGCTTAGTTAGGACATCGCAAGAGACCCAGTACTTC.

V is TRBV5-1 and J is TRBJ2-1, with 7 bases matching TRBD2. The CDR3 is 15 amino acids. From germline, CDR1 is SGHRS and CDR2 YFSETQ. Trimming at V came to 7 bases and at J to 4 bases, leaving 11 bases not matched to a gene. CDR3 in amino acids: CASGRGGSGYNEQFF. CDR3 nucleotide sequence: TGCGCCAGCGGTCGCGGCGGGAGCGGTTACAATGAGCAGTTCTTC.

J is TRBJ2-1 and V is TRBV7-3; 8 nucleotides match TRBD1. The germline V gene encodes CDR1 SGHTA and CDR2 FQGTGA. The CDR3 has 14 residues. Trimming removed 5 bases from V and 6 bases from J; junction bases left unmatched: 6. CDR3 loop: CASSESGTGNEQFF. Written as DNA, the CDR3 is TGTGCCAGCAGCGAATCGGGGACAGGCAATGAGCAGTTCTTC. Full variable domain (remainder filled in from reference TRBV7-3 and TRBJ2-1): GAGVSQTPSNKVTEKGKYVELRCDPISGHTALYWYRQSLGQGPEFLIYFQGTGAADDSGLPNDRFFAVRPEGSVSTLKIQRTERGDSAVYLCASSESGTGNEQFFGPGTRLTVL.

This clone came up a few times. The J gene is TRBJ1-6, the V gene TRBV28, with 8 bases that match TRBD1. CDR3 length equals 21 residues. Per germline, CDR1 MDHEN and CDR2 SYDVKM. V gave up 2 bases and J gave up 3 bases; unmatched junction bases: 18. CDR3 amino acids: CASSLPPPADRGVGYNSPLHF. CDR3 nucleotide sequence: TGTGCCAGCAGTTTACCCCCCCCCGCCGACAGGGGAGTCGGCTATAATTCACCCCTCCACTTT.

This clone has just one count. The V call is TRBV5-5, the J call TRBJ1-2; unclear D gene. Between the trimmed V and J ends, which lost 4 bases and 7 bases, there was a span of 11 bases. CDR1 is SGHKS and CDR2 is YYEKEE in the germline V gene (reference sequence). The length of the CDR3 is 12 residues. CDR3 nucleotide sequence: TGTGCCAGCAGCCGGGGAGCGGCTGGCTACACCTTC. The encoded protein is CASSRGAAGYTF.

The genes are TRBV30 and TRBJ2-7, with 11 positions matching TRBD2. The ends lost 2 bases at V and 5 bases at J; junction bases unmatched: 2. The length of the CDR3 is 13 residues. Germline V gene sequence: CDR1 GTSNPN, CDR2 SVGIG (reference sequence). CDR3 DNA: TGTGCCTGGAGTTTACTAGCGGGAGACGAGCAGTACTTC. Amino acid sequence: CAWSLLAGDEQYF.

The gene calls are TRBV28 and TRBJ2-3; D might be TRBD2 (5 bases). Trimming removed 3 bases at V and 3 bases at J, with 16 bases between. This CDR3 is built from 16 residues. CDR1 and CDR2 (germline): MDHEN, SYDVKM. This CDR3 is CASSFSLAVGTDTQYF. The CDR3 DNA sequence: TGTGCCAGCAGTTTTTCGCTAGCTGTTGGGACAGATACGCAGTATTTT.

V and J are TRBV6-5 and TRBJ2-4, with D perhaps TRBD1 (6 bases). Germline values: CDR1 MNHEY, CDR2 SVGAGI. Trimming left V 7 bases short and J 2 bases short, with 12 bases between. The CDR3 length is 14 residues. CDR3 sequence: CASTSGQSKNIQYF. In DNA form, the CDR3 reads TGTGCCAGCACCTCGGGACAATCCAAAAACATTCAGTACTTC.

The V and J genes are TRBV18 and TRBJ1-3; 7 nucleotides line up with TRBD1. The V gene end was trimmed by 4 bases and the J gene end by 0 bases; junction bases not matched to a gene: 9. Germline V gene sequence: CDR1 KGHSH, CDR2 LQKENI. The CDR3 contains 17 residues. CDR3 nucleotide sequence: TGTGCCAGCTCACACGCTACAGGGGTCAGCTCTGGAAACACCATATATTTT. Its protein product is CASSHATGVSSGNTIYF.

The chain couples TRBV27 to TRBJ2-7, with 9 bases fitting TRBD1. Trimming at V came to 7 bases and at J to 5 bases, leaving 6 bases not matched to a gene. CDR1 is MNHEY, CDR2 SMNVEV, per germline (reference sequence). The CDR3 is made up of 13 amino acids. CDR3 amino acids: CASNRDRANEQYF. As DNA, the CDR3 is TGTGCCAGCAACCGGGACAGGGCTAACGAGCAGTACTTC.

The gene calls are TRBV3-1 (or the pseudogene TRBV3-2) and TRBJ2-7, with 9 bases matching TRBD2. Looked up from germline, CDR1 is LGHDT and CDR2 is YNNKEL (reference sequence). The CDR3 extends over 14 amino acids. J was trimmed by 1 base and V by 4 bases; bases with no gene match: 2. The DNA for the CDR3 is TGTGCCAGCAGCCTAACTAGCGGGTCCTACGAGCAGTACTTC. It yields the protein CASSLTSGSYEQYF.

The chain is built from TRBV29-1 and TRBJ1-1; D is uncertain. V was cut by 3 bases and J by 0 bases, with 11 bases left in between. This CDR3 comprises 14 residues. Germline CDR1 and CDR2: SQVTM and ANQGSEA. The CDR3 loop is CSVDHGFMNTEAFF. CDR3 nucleotides: TGCAGCGTTGACCACGGTTTCATGAACACTGAAGCTTTCTTT. The full variable domain, with the rest looked up from reference TRBV29-1 and TRBJ1-1, is SAVISQKPSRDICQRGTSLTIQCQVDSQVTMMFWYRQQPGQSLTLIATANQGSEATYESGFVIDKFPISRPNLTFSTLTVSNMSPEDSSIYLCSVDHGFMNTEAFFGQGTRLTVV.

The chain combines TRBV6-2 or TRBV6-3 with TRBJ2-3; the match to TRBD1 covers 8 bases. The CDR3 totals 15 residues. Looked up from germline, CDR1 is MNHEY and CDR2 is SVGEGT. J was trimmed by 5 bases and V by 5 bases; bases with no gene match: 9. The CDR3 is CASSGRTGSIDTQYF. The CDR3 region has the DNA TGTGCCAGCAGTGGAAGGACAGGGTCGATAGATACGCAGTATTTT.

This sequence joins TRBV11-1 and TRBJ2-3; 10 bases map to TRBD2. V shed 6 bases, J shed 1 base, and the junction held 7 bases outside the gene matches. The CDR3 spans 16 residues. The germline CDR1 and CDR2 sequences are SGHAT and FQDESV (reference sequence). CDR3 sequence (DNA): TGTGCCAGCAGATCCGGACTAGCGGTAGGCACAGATACGCAGTATTTT. Translating gives CASRSGLAVGTDTQYF.

The chain has TRBV11-3 and TRBJ1-1, with D possibly being TRBD1 (6 bases). The CDR3 is 14 amino acids. From germline, CDR1 is SGHNT and CDR2 YENEEA. Trimming took off 6 bases at V and 0 bases at J, with 11 bases between the two ends. Here the CDR3 reads CASSQDRLNTEAFF. The CDR3 coding sequence is TGTGCCAGCAGTCAGGACAGACTGAACACTGAAGCTTTCTTT.

V usage is TRBV2 and J usage is TRBJ1-1; 8 nucleotides line up with TRBD1. The CDR3 contains 12 residues. V lost 8 bases and J lost 5; bases outside the gene matches: 4. In germline, CDR1 is SNHLY, CDR2 FYNNEI. The CDR3 reads CASLQGGTEAFF. The DNA for the CDR3 is TGTGCCAGCCTACAGGGGGGTACTGAAGCTTTCTTT.

This clone came up a few times. J is TRBJ1-2 and V is TRBV7-9, with D possibly being TRBD1 (5 bases). Trimming shortened V by 2 bases and J by 2 bases, and 6 bases separated the two germline ends. The CDR3 length is 13 residues. Germline V gives CDR1 SEHNR, CDR2 FQNEAQ (reference sequence). In nucleotides, the CDR3 is TGTGCCAGCAGCTTACAGGGAAACTATGGCTACACCTTC. As protein: CASSLQGNYGYTF.

The CDR3 nucleotides are TGTGCCAGCAGCCAAACAGCCGCTCCTGAAGCTTTCTTT. This encodes CASSQTAAPEAFF. This rearrangement joins TRBV7-9 to TRBJ1-1; the D is unclear. The CDR3 is 13 residues long. Looked up from germline, CDR1 is SEHNR and CDR2 is FQNEAQ (reference sequence). Trimming removed 5 bases from V and 6 bases from J, with 13 bases in between.

The chain links TRBV3-1 (or the pseudogene TRBV3-2) to TRBJ2-3; possibly TRBD2 for D (6 bases). Trimming pared 0 bases from V and 1 base from J, leaving 14 bases between. Germline V gives CDR1 LGHDT, CDR2 YNNKEL (reference sequence). The CDR3 sequence is 17 residues long. The CDR3: CASSQEKTSLGTDTQYF. The CDR3 nucleotides read TGTGCCAGCAGCCAAGAGAAAACTAGCCTGGGCACAGATACGCAGTATTTT.

This chain connects TRBV5-4 to TRBJ1-3; no reliable D call. The CDR3 is 16 amino acids. Per germline, CDR1 SGHNT and CDR2 YYREEE (reference sequence). Trimming shortened V by 1 base and J by 0 bases, and 11 bases separated the two germline ends. As DNA, the CDR3 is TGTGCCAGCAGCTTGACGACGGAGAGCTCTGGAAACACCATATATTTT. Translated, it gives CASSLTTESSGNTIYF.

In this sample, this clone turned up many times. The chain joins TRBV4-1 to TRBJ1-1; 9 nucleotides agree with TRBD1. V was pared by 2 bases and J by 4 bases, with 8 bases of the junction left unmatched. The length of the CDR3 is 16 residues. Germline V gene sequence: CDR1 MGHRA, CDR2 YSYEKL. The CDR3, as DNA: TGCGCCAGCAGCCAACCCTCACAGGGGGCGAGCACTGAAGCTTTCTTT. As protein: CASSQPSQGASTEAFF.

V is TRBV19 and J is TRBJ2-1; 7 bases fit TRBD1. CDR3 size: 15 residues. Germline V gene lookup returns CDR1 LNHDA and CDR2 SQIVND (reference sequence). Trimming cost V 8 bases and J 2 bases; bases outside gene matches: 9. CDR3 DNA sequence: TGTGCCAGTCGCGACGAGGGGGCCCCCTACAATGAGCAGTTCTTC. As protein: CASRDEGAPYNEQFF.